Following are 28 T cell receptor beta chains from one sample sequenced in a study of T-cell memory formation after mild COVID-19 (dated by TCRdb to about 2021). Preparation of the library involved 5' RACE. For sequencing, an Illumina NovaSeq 6000 was employed. TCRdb itself trimmed the public reads at Q25 with fastp, ran MiXCR and retained productive beta chains. Under each unique CDR3 protein, matching rows form one entry showing the most common genes and DNA. Within this sample are around 470,000 distinct CDR3 sequences, with around 19% of them counted one time only. Of the sample, roughly 8.4% is held by the ten largest clones. Sequencing used PBMCs or a T cell subset sorted from them (not recorded which). The receptors shown here come from an adult woman who had mild COVID-19 (a few samples of this study predate the infection). The sample titles of this study are shuffled in the database, so cell type and time point are left out; the donor was told from shared clones.

Only a few counts were recorded for this clonotype. J is TRBJ2-1 and V is TRBV15; TRBD2 is a possible D gene (7 bases). CDR1 LNHNV and CDR2 YYDKDF come from the germline V gene (reference sequence). The V and J ends lost 0 bases and 13 bases respectively, with 13 bases between them. This CDR3 contains 13 residues. In DNA form, the CDR3 reads TGTGCCACCAGCAGAGATCAAGGGGGGGCCCAGTTCTTC. This codes for CATSRDQGGAQFF. The complete variable domain, with remaining parts taken from reference TRBV15 and TRBJ2-1, reads DAMVIQNPRYQVTQFGKPVTLSCSQTLNHNVMYWYQQKSSQAPKLLFHYYDKDFNNEADTPDNFQSRRPNTSFCFLDIRSPGLGDTAMYLCATSRDQGGAQFFGPGTRLTVL.

The chain employs TRBV30 and TRBJ1-1; D gene ambiguous. Trimming took off 8 bases at V and 3 bases at J, with 22 bases between the two ends. CDR3 length equals 15 residues. Germline V gene data show CDR1 as GTSNPN and CDR2 as SVGIG (reference sequence). The CDR3 sequence is CALEEEKGLYTEAFF. In nucleotides, the CDR3 is TGTGCCCTCGAGGAGGAAAAGGGTTTATACACTGAAGCTTTCTTT. Looking up the rest from reference TRBV30 and TRBJ1-1 gives the full variable domain: SQTIHQWPATLVQPVGSPLSLECTVEGTSNPNLYWYRQAAGRGLQLLFYSVGIGQISSEVPQNLSASRPQDRQFILSSKKLLLSDSGFYLCALEEEKGLYTEAFFGQGTRLTVV.

This clonotype occurred once. The rearrangement joins TRBV5-1 to TRBJ2-5, with 7 bases identical to TRBD1. The germline V gene has CDR1 SGHRS and CDR2 YFSETQ. The CDR3 is 15 residues long. With 4 bases clipped from V and 7 bases from J, the junction kept 13 bases outside the gene matches. This chain's CDR3 is CASSHTRDRAGTQYF. The CDR3 nucleotides read TGCGCCAGCAGCCACACGAGAGACAGGGCAGGGACCCAGTACTTC.

The chain combines TRBV5-1 with TRBJ2-3; D not resolved. Germline V gene lookup returns CDR1 SGHRS and CDR2 YFSETQ. The CDR3 sequence is 14 residues long. Trimming took off 5 bases at V and 0 bases at J, with 10 bases between the two ends. CDR3 residues: CASSAISSTDTQYF. For the CDR3, the DNA is TGCGCCAGCAGTGCCATCTCTAGCACAGATACGCAGTATTTT.

This chain uses TRBV12-3 or TRBV12-4 with TRBJ1-5, with no clear D. This CDR3 is 14 amino acids long. Trimming pared 5 bases from V and 2 bases from J, leaving 10 bases between. CDR3 protein: CASSTQTGNQPQHF. For the CDR3, the DNA is TGTGCCAGCAGTACACAAACGGGCAATCAGCCCCAGCATTTT.

V gene TRBV2 combines with J gene TRBJ2-5; D might be TRBD1 (6 bases). With 1 base removed from V and 5 bases from J, the gap between germline ends came to 14 bases. The CDR3 consists of 15 residues. Germline-derived CDR1 and CDR2 are SNHLY and FYNNEI. CDR3 nucleotide sequence: TGTGCCAGCAGTGAAGGGTCCAGGGGTGGGGAGACCCAGTACTTC. Its translation is CASSEGSRGGETQYF.

This clonotype was seen a few times. The V call is TRBV11-2, the J call TRBJ2-7; 11 positions match TRBD2. The CDR3 consists of 15 residues. Losses at the gene ends were 3 bases for V and 5 bases for J; bases not matched to a gene: 6. Germline loops: CDR1 SGHAT, CDR2 FQNNGV. The CDR3 nucleotides read TGTGCCAGCAGCTTTACTAGCGGGAGTCTGGACGAGCAGTACTTC. It is translated as CASSFTSGSLDEQYF.

The sample holds a few counts of this clonotype. This chain joins TRBV11-1 and TRBJ2-7, with D perhaps matching TRBD2 (5 bases). The CDR3 has 15 amino acids. CDR1 and CDR2 from the germline V gene are SGHAT and FQDESV (reference sequence). V lost 5 bases and J 5 bases, leaving 19 bases between the germline ends. The CDR3 protein is CASSRPAAGTHEQYF. The CDR3 region has the DNA TGTGCCAGCAGCCGACCCGCGGCGGGCACCCACGAGCAGTACTTC.

The sample holds many counts of this clonotype. The chain employs TRBV7-2 and TRBJ2-5; 8 bases are shared with TRBD2. After removal of 4 bases from V and 2 bases from J, the junction contained 6 bases not matched to a gene. The CDR3 contains 15 residues. The germline V gene has CDR1 SGHTA and CDR2 FQGNSA. The CDR3 loop is CASSSGLAGQETQYF. CDR3 bases: TGTGCCAGCAGCTCGGGCTTAGCGGGGCAAGAGACCCAGTACTTC. The full variable domain, in which reference TRBV7-2 and TRBJ2-5 provide the parts outside the CDR3, is GAGVSQSPSNKVTEKGKDVELRCDPISGHTALYWYRQSLGQGLEFLIYFQGNSAPDKSGLPSDRFSAERTGGSVSTLTIQRTQQEDSAVYLCASSSGLAGQETQYFGPGTRLLVL.

This clonotype was recorded a few times. This chain joins TRBV7-3 and TRBJ2-2; TRBD2 matches at 14 bases. Germline V lookup: CDR1 SGHTA, CDR2 FQGTGA. The CDR3 loop spans 19 amino acids. With 1 base clipped from V and 3 bases from J, the junction kept 7 bases outside the gene matches. This CDR3 is CASSLMGLAGDGHTGELFF. In nucleotides, the CDR3 is TGTGCCAGCAGCTTAATGGGACTAGCGGGGGATGGCCACACCGGGGAGCTGTTTTTT.

The rearrangement links TRBV7-2 to TRBJ1-1; 12 bases map to TRBD1. The germline V gene has CDR1 SGHTA and CDR2 FQGNSA. The trim removed 5 bases at V and 4 bases at J, leaving 5 bases unmatched. The CDR3 loop spans 15 amino acids. The CDR3 bases are TGTGCCAGCAGCCCGGGACAGGGGGCGCGCACTGAAGCTTTCTTT. Protein: CASSPGQGARTEAFF.

V and J are TRBV6-5 and TRBJ2-1; 8 bases match TRBD1. Germline V gives CDR1 MNHEY, CDR2 SVGAGI. Trimming took 0 bases from V and 10 from J; bases not matched to a gene: 5. The CDR3 loop spans 14 amino acids. The CDR3 loop reads CASSYSRTGLEQFF. CDR3 nucleotides: TGTGCCAGCAGTTACTCGAGGACAGGGCTCGAGCAGTTCTTC.

This clonotype was detected a few times. This chain connects TRBV20-1 to TRBJ1-2, with D unclear. Trimming shortened V by 5 bases and J by 2 bases, and 18 bases separated the two germline ends. This CDR3 has 15 amino acids. Germline V gene data show CDR1 as DFQATT and CDR2 as SNEGSKA (reference sequence). This chain's CDR3 is CSASEWEGPNYGYTF. The CDR3 DNA sequence: TGCAGTGCTTCGGAGTGGGAGGGCCCCAACTATGGCTACACCTTC.

The V gene is TRBV5-6, the J gene TRBJ2-2, with 7 nucleotides matching TRBD2. Per the germline V gene, CDR1 is SGHDT and CDR2 is YYEEEE. This CDR3 has 15 residues. V was pared by 2 bases and J by 1 base, with 2 bases of the junction left unmatched. The CDR3 is CASSFLAENTGELFF. The CDR3 coding sequence is TGTGCCAGCAGCTTCCTAGCGGAGAACACCGGGGAGCTGTTTTTT.

This clonotype came up a few times. This sequence joins TRBV10-3 and TRBJ1-1, with D perhaps TRBD1 (5 bases). This CDR3 has 14 residues. Trimming took off 7 bases at V and 4 bases at J, with 16 bases between the two ends. Germline loops: CDR1 ENHRY, CDR2 SYGVKD. The CDR3, as DNA: TGTGCCATCATAGGGGACTCTGGGGGCACTGAAGCTTTCTTT. This codes for CAIIGDSGGTEAFF.

The V gene is TRBV2, the J gene TRBJ1-1, with 8 bases matching TRBD1. The CDR3 is 15 amino acids. CDR1 SNHLY and CDR2 FYNNEI come from the germline V gene. V lost 3 bases to trimming and J lost 2 bases; unmatched junction nucleotides: 5. The CDR3 protein is CASSDGQGINTEAFF. CDR3 DNA: TGTGCCAGCAGTGACGGACAGGGTATCAACACTGAAGCTTTCTTT.

V is TRBV7-2 and J is TRBJ2-7, with D tentatively TRBD2 (6 bases). The CDR3 spans 19 residues. Trimming removed 5 bases at V and 0 bases at J, with 26 bases between. CDR1 is SGHTA, CDR2 FQGNSA, per germline. In DNA, the CDR3 is TGTGCCAGCAGCCCGATCGCCCTAGCGTACTTTCAAAGCTCCTACGAGCAGTACTTC. Encoded protein: CASSPIALAYFQSSYEQYF.

This clonotype appeared a few times. The chain combines TRBV9 with TRBJ2-5; 10 bases are a match to TRBD2. The CDR3 is made up of 16 amino acids. Germline values: CDR1 SGDLS, CDR2 YYNGEE. J gave up 1 base and V 0 bases, and 3 bases lay outside the gene matches. The DNA for the CDR3 is TGTGCCAGCAGCGTAGCATCTAGCGGGGGCCAAGAGACCCAGTACTTC. Translating gives CASSVASSGGQETQYF.

This clonotype has more than one count but fewer than ten. The V gene is TRBV7-9, the J gene TRBJ1-1, with D unresolved. CDR3 length: 11 amino acids. Germline V CDR1 and CDR2: SEHNR, FQNEAQ (reference sequence). Trimming pared 5 bases from V and 3 bases from J, leaving 4 bases between. CDR3 residues: CASSPYTEAFF. As DNA, the CDR3 is TGTGCCAGCAGCCCATACACTGAAGCTTTCTTT.

This clonotype was detected a few times. The chain carries TRBV30 and TRBJ2-1, with 10 positions matching TRBD1. CDR3 length equals 14 residues. The ends lost 2 bases at V and 8 bases at J; junction bases unmatched: 6. Per the germline V gene, CDR1 is GTSNPN and CDR2 is SVGIG (reference sequence). DNA of the CDR3: TGTGCCTGGAGTAAGGACAGGGGGGTCGATGAGCAGTTCTTC. Amino acid sequence: CAWSKDRGVDEQFF.

The chain combines TRBV10-3 with TRBJ2-1; 16 bases match TRBD2. The junction had 8 bases not matched to a gene; V was cut back by 6 bases and J by 6 bases. Germline V CDR1 and CDR2: ENHRY, SYGVKD. The CDR3 length is 17 residues. The CDR3 is CAISLGLAGGAANEQFF. The CDR3 DNA is TGTGCCATCAGCTTGGGACTAGCGGGAGGGGCCGCCAATGAGCAGTTCTTC.

In its sample, this clonotype was seen a few times. The chain links TRBV5-6 to TRBJ2-1, with 9 bases matching TRBD2. With V trimmed by 1 base and J by 15 bases, 2 bases remained unmatched. The CDR3 has 11 amino acids. Germline lookup yields CDR1 SGHDT and CDR2 YYEEEE. The CDR3 DNA sequence: TGTGCCAGCAGCTTGAGCGGGAGGCGGTTCTTC. This encodes CASSLSGRRFF.

This clonotype was counted many times. The chain combines TRBV2 with TRBJ2-3; a weak D match, TRBD2 (6 bases). Germline loops: CDR1 SNHLY, CDR2 FYNNEI. This CDR3 has 15 amino acids. The germline V and J ends were trimmed by 5 bases and 0 bases, with 12 bases remaining between them. The CDR3 DNA follows: TGTGCCAGCAGTTCTGGGACTGCTAGCACAGATACGCAGTATTTT. It encodes CASSSGTASTDTQYF.

The gene calls are TRBV4-1 and TRBJ2-3, with D hard to call. CDR3 size: 12 residues. Germline V gene data show CDR1 as MGHRA and CDR2 as YSYEKL. The V and J ends lost 4 bases and 5 bases respectively, with 7 bases between them. CDR3 coding DNA: TGCGCCAGCAGCCTCCCTCTAGATACGCAGTATTTT. As protein: CASSLPLDTQYF.

The V call is TRBV19, the J call TRBJ2-7, with D possibly being TRBD1 or TRBD2 (5 bases each). CDR1 is LNHDA, CDR2 SQIVND, per germline (reference sequence). The V gene lost 3 bases and the J gene lost 3 bases, with 15 bases spanning the gap. The CDR3 runs to 15 residues. Here the CDR3 reads CASSIGAGSLYEQYF. CDR3 DNA sequence: TGTGCCAGTAGTATCGGTGCAGGGAGCCTCTACGAGCAGTACTTC.

The V call is TRBV7-9, the J call TRBJ1-1; D call uncertain. The V and J ends lost 4 bases and 0 bases respectively, with 15 bases between them. The CDR3 has 16 amino acids. CDR1 and CDR2 from the germline V gene are SEHNR and FQNEAQ (reference sequence). This chain's CDR3 is CASSSSDTAMNTEAFF. The CDR3 region has the DNA TGTGCCAGCAGCTCCTCTGACACCGCAATGAACACTGAAGCTTTCTTT.

The gene calls are TRBV24-1 and TRBJ2-1, with D perhaps matching TRBD2 (5 bases). This CDR3 contains 15 residues. The V gene lost 1 base and the J gene lost 3 bases, with 9 bases spanning the gap. The V gene's germline CDR1 is KGHDR and CDR2 SFDVKD. For the CDR3, the DNA is TGTGCCACCAGTGATTTTTACGGGAACTACAATGAGCAGTTCTTC. The encoded protein is CATSDFYGNYNEQFF.

Only a few counts were recorded for this clonotype. The rearrangement uses TRBV27 and TRBJ2-3; 9 bases match TRBD1. This CDR3 spans 16 amino acids. Germline V CDR1 and CDR2: MNHEY, SMNVEV (reference sequence). Trimming took 4 bases from V and 2 from J; bases not matched to a gene: 7. CDR3 in DNA: TGTGCCAGCAGTTCGCCGGGACAGGGTTTCACAGATACGCAGTATTTT. It translates to CASSSPGQGFTDTQYF.